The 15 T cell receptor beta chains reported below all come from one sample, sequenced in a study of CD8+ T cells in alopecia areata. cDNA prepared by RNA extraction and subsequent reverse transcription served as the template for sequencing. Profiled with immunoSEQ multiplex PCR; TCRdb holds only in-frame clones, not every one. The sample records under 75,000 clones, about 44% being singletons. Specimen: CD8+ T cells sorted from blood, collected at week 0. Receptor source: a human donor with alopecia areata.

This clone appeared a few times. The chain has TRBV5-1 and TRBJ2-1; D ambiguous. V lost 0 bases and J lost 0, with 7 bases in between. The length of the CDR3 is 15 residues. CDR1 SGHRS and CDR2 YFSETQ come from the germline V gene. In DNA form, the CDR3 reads TGCGCCAGCAGCTTGGACAGAAGCTCCTACAATGAGCAGTTCTTC. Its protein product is CASSLDRSSYNEQFF.

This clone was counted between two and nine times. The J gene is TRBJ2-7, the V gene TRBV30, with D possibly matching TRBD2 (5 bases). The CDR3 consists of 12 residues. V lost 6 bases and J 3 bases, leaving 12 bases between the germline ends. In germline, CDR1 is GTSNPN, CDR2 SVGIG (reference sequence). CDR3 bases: TGTGCCTGCGAGGGTGGAGTCTACGAGCAGTACTTC. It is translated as CACEGGVYEQYF.

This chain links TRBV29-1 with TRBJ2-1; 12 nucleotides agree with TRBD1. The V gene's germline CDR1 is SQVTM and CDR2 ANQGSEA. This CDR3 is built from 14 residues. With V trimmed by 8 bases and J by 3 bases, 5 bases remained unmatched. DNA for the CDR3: TGCAGCCTCGGGACAGGGGGCGACTACAATGAGCAGTTCTTC. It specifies CSLGTGGDYNEQFF.

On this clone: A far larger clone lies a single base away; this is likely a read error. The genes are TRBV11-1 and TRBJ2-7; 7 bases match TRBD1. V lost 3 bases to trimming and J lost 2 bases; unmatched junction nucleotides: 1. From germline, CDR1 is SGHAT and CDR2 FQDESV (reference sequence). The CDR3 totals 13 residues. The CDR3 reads CASSFGQAYEQYF. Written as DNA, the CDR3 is TGTGCCAGCAGCTTCGGACAGGCCTACGAGCAGTACTTC.

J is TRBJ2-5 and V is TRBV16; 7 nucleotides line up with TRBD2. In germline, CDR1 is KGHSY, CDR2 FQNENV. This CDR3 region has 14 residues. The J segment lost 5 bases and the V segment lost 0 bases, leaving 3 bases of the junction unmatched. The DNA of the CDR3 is TGTGCCAGCAGCCAATCGATCGGGGGGGAGACCCAGTACTTC. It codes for CASSQSIGGETQYF. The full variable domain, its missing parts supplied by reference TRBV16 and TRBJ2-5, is GEEVAQTPKHLVRGEGQKAKLYCAPIKGHSYVFWYQQVLKNEFKFLISFQNENVFDETGMPKERFSAKCLPNSPCSLEIQATKLEDSAVYFCASSQSIGGETQYFGPGTRLLVL.

The CDR3 loop is CAWSTGTSVYNEQFF. The CDR3 nucleotides read TGTGCCTGGAGTACAGGGACTAGCGTTTACAATGAGCAGTTCTTC. The V call is TRBV30, the J call TRBJ2-1, with 10 positions matching TRBD2. With 2 bases clipped from V and 4 bases from J, the junction kept 5 bases outside the gene matches. Looked up from germline, CDR1 is GTSNPN and CDR2 is SVGIG (reference sequence). The CDR3 totals 15 residues.

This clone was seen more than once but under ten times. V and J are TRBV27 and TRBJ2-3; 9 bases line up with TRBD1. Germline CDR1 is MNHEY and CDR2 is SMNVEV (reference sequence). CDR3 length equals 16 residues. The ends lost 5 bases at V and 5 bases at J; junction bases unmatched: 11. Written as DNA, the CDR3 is TGTGCCAGCAGTGTCCACGGGACAGGGATTCGAGATACGCAGTATTTT. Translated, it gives CASSVHGTGIRDTQYF.

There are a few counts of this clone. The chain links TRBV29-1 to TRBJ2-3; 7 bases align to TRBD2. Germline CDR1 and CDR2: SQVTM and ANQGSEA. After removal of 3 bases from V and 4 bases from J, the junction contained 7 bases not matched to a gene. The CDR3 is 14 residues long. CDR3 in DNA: TGCAGCGTTGATGTGGGAGGGCCGGCAGATACGCAGTATTTT. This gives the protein CSVDVGGPADTQYF.

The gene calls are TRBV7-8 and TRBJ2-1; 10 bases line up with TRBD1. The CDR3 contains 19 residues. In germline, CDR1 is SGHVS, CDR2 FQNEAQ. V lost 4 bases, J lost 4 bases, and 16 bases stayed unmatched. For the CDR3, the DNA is TGTGCCAGCAGCTCCCCCGCGGTTCAGACAGGGGGCGAGTACAATGAGCAGTTCTTC. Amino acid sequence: CASSSPAVQTGGEYNEQFF.

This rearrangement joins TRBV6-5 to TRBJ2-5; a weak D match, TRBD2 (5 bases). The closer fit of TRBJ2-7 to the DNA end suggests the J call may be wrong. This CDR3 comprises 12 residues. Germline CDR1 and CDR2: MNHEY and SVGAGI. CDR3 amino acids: CASATEGDEQYF. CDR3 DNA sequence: TGTGCCAGCGCAACAGAGGGCGACGAGCAGTACTTC.

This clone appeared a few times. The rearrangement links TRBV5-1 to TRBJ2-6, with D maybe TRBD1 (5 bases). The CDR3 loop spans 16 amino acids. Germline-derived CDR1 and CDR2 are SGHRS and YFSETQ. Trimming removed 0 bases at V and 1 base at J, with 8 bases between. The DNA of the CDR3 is TGCGCCAGCAGCTTGGGGCAGGGTTCTGGGGCCAACGTCCTGACTTTC. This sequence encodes CASSLGQGSGANVLTF.

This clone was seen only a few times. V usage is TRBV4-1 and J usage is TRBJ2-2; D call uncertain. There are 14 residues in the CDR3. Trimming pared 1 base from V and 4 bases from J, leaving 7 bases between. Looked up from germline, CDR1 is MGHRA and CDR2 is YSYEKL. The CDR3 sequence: CASSQAPVTGELFF. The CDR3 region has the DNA TGCGCCAGCAGCCAAGCTCCAGTCACCGGGGAGCTGTTTTTT.

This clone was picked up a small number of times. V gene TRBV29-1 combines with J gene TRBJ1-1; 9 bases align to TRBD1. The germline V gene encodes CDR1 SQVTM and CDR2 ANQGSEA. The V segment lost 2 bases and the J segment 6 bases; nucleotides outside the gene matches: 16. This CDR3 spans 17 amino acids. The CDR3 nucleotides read TGCAGCGTTGAACCGATAACTCCGGGACAGGGAAAACCTGAAGCTTTCTTT. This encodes CSVEPITPGQGKPEAFF.

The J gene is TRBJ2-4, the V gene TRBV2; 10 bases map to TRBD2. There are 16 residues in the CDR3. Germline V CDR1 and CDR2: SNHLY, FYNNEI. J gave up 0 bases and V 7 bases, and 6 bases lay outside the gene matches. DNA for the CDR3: TGTGCCAGCAATGGACTAGCGGAAATAGCCAAAAACATTCAGTACTTC. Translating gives CASNGLAEIAKNIQYF.

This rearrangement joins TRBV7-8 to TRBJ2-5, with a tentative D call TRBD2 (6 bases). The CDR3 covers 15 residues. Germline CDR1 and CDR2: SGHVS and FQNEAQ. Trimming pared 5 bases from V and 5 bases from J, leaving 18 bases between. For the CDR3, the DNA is TGTGCCAGCAGCCTAGTACGAACTAGCCATGAGACCCAGTACTTC. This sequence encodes CASSLVRTSHETQYF.